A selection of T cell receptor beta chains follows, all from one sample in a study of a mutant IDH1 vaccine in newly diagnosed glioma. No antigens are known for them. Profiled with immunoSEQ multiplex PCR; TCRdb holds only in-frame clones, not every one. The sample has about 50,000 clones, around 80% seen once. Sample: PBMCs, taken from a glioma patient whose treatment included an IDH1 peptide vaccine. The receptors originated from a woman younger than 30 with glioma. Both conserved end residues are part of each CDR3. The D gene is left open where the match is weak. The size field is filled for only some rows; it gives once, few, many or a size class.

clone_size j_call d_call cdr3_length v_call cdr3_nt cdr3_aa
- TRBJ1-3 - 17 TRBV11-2 TGTGCCAGCAGCTTCGTGGGGGGAGTGGGCTCTGGAAACACCATATATTTT CASSFVGGVGSGNTIYF
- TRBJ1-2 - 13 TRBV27 TGTGCCAGCAGTTCCGACACCAACTATGGCTACACCTTC CASSSDTNYGYTF
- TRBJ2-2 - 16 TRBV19 TGTGCCAGTACTACAGGGACTCGCCCTAACACCGGGGAGCTGTTTTTT CASTTGTRPNTGELFF
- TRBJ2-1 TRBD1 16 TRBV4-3 TGCGCCAGCAGCCAAGATGAGGGGACAGGGGGCAATGAGCAGTTCTTC CASSQDEGTGGNEQFF
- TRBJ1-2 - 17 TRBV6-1 TGTGCCAGCAGTGTCCGGAGCGGTCCAGGTGGACCCTATGGCTACACCTTC CASSVRSGPGGPYGYTF
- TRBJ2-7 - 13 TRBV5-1 TGCGCCAGCAGCTTGTCCGCCCGGTACGAGCAGTACTTC CASSLSARYEQYF
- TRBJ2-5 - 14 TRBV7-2 TGTGCCAGCAGCTTGGACCTGTACCAAGAGACCCAGTACTTC CASSLDLYQETQYF
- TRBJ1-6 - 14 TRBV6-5 TGTGCCAGCAGGGAGGCGCAGTATAATTCACCCCTCCACTTT CASREAQYNSPLHF
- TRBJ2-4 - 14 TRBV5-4 TGTGCCAGCAGCTTATCCCTAGCCAAAAACATTCAGTACTTC CASSLSLAKNIQYF
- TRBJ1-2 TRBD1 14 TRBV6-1 TGTGCCAGCAGCCGGGACAGGGTGTTAAGAGGCTACACCTTC CASSRDRVLRGYTF
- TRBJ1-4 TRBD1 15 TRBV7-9 TGTGCCAGCAGCGAGGCAGGGGGCCCTAATGAAAAACTGTTTTTT CASSEAGGPNEKLFF
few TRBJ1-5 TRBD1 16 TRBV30 TGTGCCTGGAGCCGTCAGGGGGCGCTTGGCAATCAGCCCCAGCATTTT CAWSRQGALGNQPQHF
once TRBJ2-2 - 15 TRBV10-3 TGTGCCACGGGGTACGAGGGGCAGGACACCGGGGAGCTGTTTTTT CATGYEGQDTGELFF
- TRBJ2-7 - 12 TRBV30 TGTGCCTGCTCGACAGATTACTACGAGCAGTACTTC CACSTDYYEQYF
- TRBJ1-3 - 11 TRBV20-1 TGCAGTGCTGATTTCAGGGACACCATATATTTT CSADFRDTIYF
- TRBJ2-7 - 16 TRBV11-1 - CASSDQWGLGTGHFRF
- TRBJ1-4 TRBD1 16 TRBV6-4 TGTGCCAGCAGTGCCCAGGGGGGGTTACCAAATGAAAAACTGTTTTTT CASSAQGGLPNEKLFF
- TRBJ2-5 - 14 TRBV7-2 TGTGCCAGCAGCTTACGGGGACCTCAAGAGACCCAGTACTTC CASSLRGPQETQYF
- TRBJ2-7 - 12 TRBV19 TGTGCCAGTAGTAGCGACCGCTACGAGCAGTACTTC CASSSDRYEQYF
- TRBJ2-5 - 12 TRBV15 TGTGCCACCACAGGGGAGAAAGAGACCCAGTACTTC CATTGEKETQYF
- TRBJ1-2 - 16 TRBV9 TGTGCCAGCAGCTCCCGGCCCGGTCGAACTAACTATGGCTACACCTTC CASSSRPGRTNYGYTF
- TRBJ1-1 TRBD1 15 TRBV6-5 TGTGCCAGCAGTTCGACCGGGACAGCGAACACTGAAGCTTTCTTT CASSSTGTANTEAFF
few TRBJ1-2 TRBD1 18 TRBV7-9 TGTGCCAGCAGCCCTCGAAGCCCCGGGACAGGGGGCTCAGGTGGCTACACCTTC CASSPRSPGTGGSGGYTF
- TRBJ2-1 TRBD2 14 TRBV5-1 TGCGCCAGCAGCTTGAGACTAGCGCCCAATGAGCAGTTCTTC CASSLRLAPNEQFF
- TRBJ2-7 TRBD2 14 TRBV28 TGTGCCACCCTGGGGGGGGTCCCTCCCTACGAGCAGTACTTC CATLGGVPPYEQYF
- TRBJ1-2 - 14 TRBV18 TGTGCCAGCTCAACTCTTCAGGGAAACTATGGCTACACCTTC CASSTLQGNYGYTF
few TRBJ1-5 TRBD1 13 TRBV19 TGTGCCAGTTGGACAGGGTCGGACCAGCCCCAGCATTTT CASWTGSDQPQHF
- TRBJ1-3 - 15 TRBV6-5 TGTGCCAGCAGTTACTCGACAGACTCTGGAAACACCATATATTTT CASSYSTDSGNTIYF
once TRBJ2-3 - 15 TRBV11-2 TGTGCCAGCAGAGCGTGGGGGTCTGGCACAGATACGCAGTATTTT CASRAWGSGTDTQYF